This entry lists 17 T cell receptor beta chains sequenced from one sample in a study of shared clonotypes between healthy human individuals. The protocol was immunoSEQ multiplex PCR, while the TCRdb copy is restricted to in-frame clones and leaves out a portion. Of 850,000 to 1,100,000 clones detected, 60% to 80% appear once; the ten largest clones hold about 0.94%. Material: memory CD4+ T cells from PBMCs. As for subset: CD45RA-negative fraction. The receptors were sampled from a young man in good health. Some clones in this sample may be carry-over from other donors' samples.

Note on this clone: Other DNA variants within this sample encode the same CDR3. V gene TRBV7-2 combines with J gene TRBJ2-5; 9 bases are shared with TRBD2. After removal of 0 bases from V and 5 bases from J, the junction contained 4 bases not matched to a gene. Per the germline V gene, CDR1 is SGHTA and CDR2 is FQGNSA. The CDR3 length is 15 residues. The DNA of the CDR3 is TGTGCCAGCAGCTTAGCTAGCGGGAGAGGTGAGACCCAGTACTTC. Translated: CASSLASGRGETQYF. Drawing the rest from reference TRBV7-2 and TRBJ2-5, the complete variable domain is GAGVSQSPSNKVTEKGKDVELRCDPISGHTALYWYRQSLGQGLEFLIYFQGNSAPDKSGLPSDRFSAERTGGSVSTLTIQRTQQEDSAVYLCASSLASGRGETQYFGPGTRLLVL.

This clone was seen only once. The CDR3 DNA sequence: TGTGCCAGCAGCGCCCAGCGGGAGGAGCAGTTCTTC. Translated, it gives CASSAQREEQFF. The chain carries TRBV7-2 and TRBJ2-1, with 8 bases that match TRBD2. There are 12 residues in the CDR3. The germline CDR1 and CDR2 sequences are SGHTA and FQGNSA. V shed 5 bases, J shed 10 bases, and the junction held 4 bases outside the gene matches.

This clone was seen once. The chain carries TRBV5-1 and TRBJ2-3, with D perhaps matching TRBD1 (6 bases). The CDR3 runs to 15 residues. Germline loops: CDR1 SGHRS, CDR2 YFSETQ. V was clipped by 4 bases and J by 0 bases, with 12 bases between them. The CDR3 loop reads CASSPGTSSTDTQYF. Written as DNA, the CDR3 is TGCGCCAGCAGCCCGGGGACAAGTAGCACAGATACGCAGTATTTT.

Details on this clone: It differs at one base from a far larger clone, so likely a read error. This likely comes from a read error, as the CDR3 has no conserved phenylalanine or tryptophan at its end. This chain links TRBV6-4 with TRBJ2-3; 8 positions agree with TRBD1. The CDR3 sequence is 14 residues long. V was pared by 0 bases and J by 4 bases, with 0 bases of the junction left unmatched. Germline V gene lookup returns CDR1 MRHNA and CDR2 SNTAGT. The CDR3 reads CASSDSTGADTQYL. For the CDR3, the DNA is TGTGCCAGCAGTGACTCGACAGGGGCAGATACGCAGTATCTT.

This chain links TRBV6-1 with TRBJ2-7, with 8 bases lining up with TRBD1. V shed 2 bases, J shed 4 bases, and the junction held 4 bases outside the gene matches. CDR1 and CDR2 (germline): MNHNS, SASEGT. The length of the CDR3 is 14 residues. CDR3 protein: CASSEQGQVYEQYF. The CDR3 DNA sequence: TGTGCCAGCAGTGAACAGGGACAGGTTTACGAGCAGTACTTC.

This clone has a count of ten or more. The rearrangement uses TRBV6-1 and TRBJ2-3, with TRBD1 matching over 9 bases. Trimming removed 6 bases from V and 5 bases from J; junction bases left unmatched: 9. CDR1 is MNHNS, CDR2 SASEGT, per germline. The CDR3 consists of 15 residues. The CDR3 reads CASSKTWTGEDTQYF. The CDR3 region has the DNA TGTGCCAGCAGCAAGACCTGGACAGGGGAAGATACGCAGTATTTT.

This chain connects TRBV10-2 to TRBJ2-1, with 11 nucleotides matching TRBD2. The CDR3 runs 15 residues. Looked up from germline, CDR1 is WSHSY and CDR2 is SAAADI. Trimming cost V 6 bases and J 3 bases; bases outside gene matches: 4. CDR3 region: CASSPGLAGYNEQFF. The CDR3 nucleotides read TGCGCCAGCAGCCCCGGACTAGCGGGCTACAATGAGCAGTTCTTC.

This clone occurred many times. This chain uses TRBV27 with TRBJ1-2; tentatively, D is TRBD1 (6 bases). The CDR3 loop spans 16 amino acids. CDR1 and CDR2 from the germline V gene are MNHEY and SMNVEV (reference sequence). The V gene lost 2 bases and the J gene lost 5 bases, with 18 bases spanning the gap. The chain's CDR3 is CASSLGAGGAGYGYTF. CDR3 nucleotide sequence: TGTGCCAGCAGTTTAGGAGCGGGGGGCGCGGGATATGGCTACACCTTC.

This clone was observed a few times. The J gene is TRBJ2-7, the V gene TRBV4-2; D tentatively fits TRBD1 or TRBD2 (5 bases each). The V and J ends lost 3 bases and 6 bases respectively, with 18 bases between them. This CDR3 contains 15 residues. CDR1 is LGHNA and CDR2 is YNFKEQ in the germline V gene. The CDR3: CASSQGTRTASEQYF. In DNA form, the CDR3 reads TGTGCCAGCAGCCAGGGGACCCGGACGGCCTCCGAGCAGTACTTC.

V gene TRBV15 combines with J gene TRBJ2-2; D call uncertain. Germline loops: CDR1 LNHNV, CDR2 YYDKDF (reference sequence). The CDR3 has 15 residues. The V end lost 3 bases, the J end lost 5 bases, and 13 bases lay between the germline ends. The CDR3 region is CATSRGILGTGELFF. CDR3 DNA sequence: TGTGCCACCAGCAGGGGGATCCTAGGGACCGGGGAGCTGTTTTTT.

This sequence joins TRBV7-3 and TRBJ2-7; 11 nucleotides line up with TRBD2. CDR1 SGHTA and CDR2 FQGTGA come from the germline V gene. This CDR3 contains 15 residues. V trimming: 5 bases; J trimming: 0 bases; junction bases outside the gene matches: 3. The CDR3 here is CASSTSGRHSYEQYF. CDR3 DNA: TGTGCCAGCAGCACTAGCGGGAGACACTCCTACGAGCAGTACTTC. Full variable domain (outside the CDR3, taken from reference TRBV7-3 and TRBJ2-7): GAGVSQTPSNKVTEKGKYVELRCDPISGHTALYWYRQSLGQGPEFLIYFQGTGAADDSGLPNDRFFAVRPEGSVSTLKIQRTERGDSAVYLCASSTSGRHSYEQYFGPGTRLTVT.

The chain is built from TRBV30 and TRBJ1-1; D may be TRBD1 (6 bases). The ends were cut back, 2 bases at V and 1 base at J, with 14 bases in the middle. CDR3 size: 15 residues. The germline V gene encodes CDR1 GTSNPN and CDR2 SVGIG (reference sequence). In nucleotides, the CDR3 is TGTGCCTGGAGTTTCCGACAGGTGAAGAACACTGAAGCTTTCTTT. Translation: CAWSFRQVKNTEAFF.

The rearrangement uses TRBV5-1 and TRBJ2-7, with unresolved D. The length of the CDR3 is 14 residues. Trimming removed 6 bases at V and 5 bases at J, with 18 bases between. The V gene's germline CDR1 is SGHRS and CDR2 YFSETQ. In DNA, the CDR3 is TGCGCCAGCACTCTGGGCCGGGTAGGAGACGAGCAGTACTTC. As protein: CASTLGRVGDEQYF.

This clone was recorded at least ten times. This chain uses TRBV29-1 with TRBJ2-1; 7 nucleotides align to TRBD1. With V trimmed by 4 bases and J by 8 bases, 5 bases remained unmatched. Germline loops: CDR1 SQVTM, CDR2 ANQGSEA. The CDR3 length is 12 residues. Here the CDR3 DNA reads TGCAGCGTTGTGACAGGGTGGGATGAGCAGTTCTTC. It encodes CSVVTGWDEQFF.

The chain has TRBV7-2 and TRBJ2-1, with D uncertain. Germline values: CDR1 SGHTA, CDR2 FQGNSA. With 4 bases removed from V and 7 bases from J, the gap between germline ends came to 8 bases. CDR3 length: 12 amino acids. The CDR3 DNA is TGTGCCAGCAGCTCCTTCCGGAATGAGCAGTTCTTC. Translating gives CASSSFRNEQFF.

The chain links TRBV19 to TRBJ2-7, with 9 bases identical to TRBD1. This CDR3 has 15 amino acids. V lost 7 bases, J lost 1 base, and 8 bases stayed unmatched. The germline CDR1 and CDR2 sequences are LNHDA and SQIVND (reference sequence). The CDR3 reads CASKGQGFLSYEQYF. The CDR3 nucleotides are TGTGCCAGTAAGGGACAGGGTTTTTTGTCCTACGAGCAGTACTTC.

The chain's CDR3 is CASSLRREGTGELFF. For the CDR3, the DNA is TGTGCCAGCAGCTTGAGGCGGGAGGGCACCGGGGAGCTGTTTTTT. The chain carries TRBV5-4 and TRBJ2-2; TRBD2 aligns across 9 bases. CDR1 is SGHNT and CDR2 is YYREEE in the germline V gene (reference sequence). Trimming removed 1 base from V and 4 bases from J; junction bases left unmatched: 2. This CDR3 comprises 15 residues.